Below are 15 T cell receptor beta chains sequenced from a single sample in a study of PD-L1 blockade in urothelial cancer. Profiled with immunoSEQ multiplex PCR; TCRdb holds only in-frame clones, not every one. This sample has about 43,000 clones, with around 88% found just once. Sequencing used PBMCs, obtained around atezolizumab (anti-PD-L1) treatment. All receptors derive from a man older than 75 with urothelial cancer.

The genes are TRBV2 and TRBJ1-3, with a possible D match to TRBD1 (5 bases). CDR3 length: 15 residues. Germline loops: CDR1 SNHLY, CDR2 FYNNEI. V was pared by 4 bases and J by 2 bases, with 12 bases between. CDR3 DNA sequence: TGTGCCAGCAGTGTAAACCCAGGGCCTGGAAACACCATATATTTT. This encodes CASSVNPGPGNTIYF.

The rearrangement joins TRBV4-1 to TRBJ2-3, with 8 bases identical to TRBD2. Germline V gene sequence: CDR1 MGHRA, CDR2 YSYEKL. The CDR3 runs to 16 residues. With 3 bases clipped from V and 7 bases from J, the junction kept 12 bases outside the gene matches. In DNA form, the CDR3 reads TGCGCCAGCAGCCAGGCTGGGTCCGGACTAGCAAATACGCAGTATTTT. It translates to CASSQAGSGLANTQYF.

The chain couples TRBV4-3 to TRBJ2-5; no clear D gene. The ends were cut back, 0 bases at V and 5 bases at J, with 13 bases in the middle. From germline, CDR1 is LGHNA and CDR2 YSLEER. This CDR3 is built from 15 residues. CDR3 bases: TGCGCCAGCAGCCAAGATGCCCCCAGATCGGAGACCCAGTACTTC. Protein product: CASSQDAPRSETQYF.

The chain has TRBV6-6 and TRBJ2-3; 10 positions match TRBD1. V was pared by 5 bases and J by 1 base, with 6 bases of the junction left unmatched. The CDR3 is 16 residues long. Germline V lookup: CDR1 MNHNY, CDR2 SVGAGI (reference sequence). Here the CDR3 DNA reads TGTGCCAGCAGTGCTCCCGGGACAGGGGGCACAGATACGCAGTATTTT. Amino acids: CASSAPGTGGTDTQYF.

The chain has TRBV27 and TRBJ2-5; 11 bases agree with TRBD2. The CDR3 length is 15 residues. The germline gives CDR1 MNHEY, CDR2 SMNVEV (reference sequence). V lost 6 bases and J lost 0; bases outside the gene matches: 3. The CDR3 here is CASRFSGRDQETQYF. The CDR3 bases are TGTGCCAGCAGGTTTAGCGGGAGGGACCAAGAGACCCAGTACTTC.

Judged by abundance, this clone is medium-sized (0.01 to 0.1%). CDR3 nucleotide sequence: TGTGCCAGCAGTGAATTCGCTAGCGGGAGCGCCAGGACCGGGGAGCTGTTTTTT. Translating it yields CASSEFASGSARTGELFF. The chain couples TRBV2 to TRBJ2-2; the match to TRBD2 covers 10 bases. Germline loops: CDR1 SNHLY, CDR2 FYNNEI. The ends lost 2 bases at V and 5 bases at J; junction bases unmatched: 11. The CDR3 runs to 18 residues. Drawing the rest from reference TRBV2 and TRBJ2-2, the complete variable domain is EPEVTQTPSHQVTQMGQEVILRCVPISNHLYFYWYRQILGQKVEFLVSFYNNEISEKSEIFDDQFSVERPDGSNFTLKIRSTKLEDSAMYFCASSEFASGSARTGELFFGEGSRLTVL.

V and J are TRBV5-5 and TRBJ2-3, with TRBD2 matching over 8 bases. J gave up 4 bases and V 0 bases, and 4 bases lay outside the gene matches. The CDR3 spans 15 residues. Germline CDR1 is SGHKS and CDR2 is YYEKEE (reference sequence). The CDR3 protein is CASSLGLANADTQYF. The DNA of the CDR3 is TGTGCCAGCAGCTTGGGACTAGCGAACGCAGATACGCAGTATTTT.

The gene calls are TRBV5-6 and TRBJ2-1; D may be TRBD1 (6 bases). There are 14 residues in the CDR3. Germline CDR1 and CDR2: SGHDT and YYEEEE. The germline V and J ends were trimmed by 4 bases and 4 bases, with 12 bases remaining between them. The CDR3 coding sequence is TGTGCCAGCAGCGGGTTAGGGGGTTACAATGAGCAGTTCTTC. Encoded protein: CASSGLGGYNEQFF.

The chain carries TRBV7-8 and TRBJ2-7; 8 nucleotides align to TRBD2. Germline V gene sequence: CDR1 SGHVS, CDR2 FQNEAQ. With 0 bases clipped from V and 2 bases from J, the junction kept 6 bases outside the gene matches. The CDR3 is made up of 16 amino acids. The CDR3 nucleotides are TGTGCCAGCAGCTTAGCGAGCCTAGCGGGTGCCTACGAGCAGTACTTC. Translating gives CASSLASLAGAYEQYF.

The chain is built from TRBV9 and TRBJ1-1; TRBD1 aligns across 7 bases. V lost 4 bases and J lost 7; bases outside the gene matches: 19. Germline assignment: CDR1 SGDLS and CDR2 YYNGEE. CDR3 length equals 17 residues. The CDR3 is CASSPRQTGYSEGEAFF. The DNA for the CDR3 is TGTGCCAGCAGCCCCCGACAGACAGGGTATTCGGAGGGTGAAGCTTTCTTT. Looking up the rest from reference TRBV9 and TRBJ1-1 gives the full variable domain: DSGVTQTPKHLITATGQRVTLRCSPRSGDLSVYWYQQSLDQGLQFLIQYYNGEERAKGNILERFSAQQFPDLHSELNLSSLELGDSALYFCASSPRQTGYSEGEAFFGQGTRLTVV.

CDR3 bases: TGTGCCAGCAGCTTGGACAGCCCCCCCTACGAGCAGTACTTC. Translating it yields CASSLDSPPYEQYF. V usage is TRBV5-4 and J usage is TRBJ2-7; D gene ambiguous. Per germline, CDR1 SGHNT and CDR2 YYREEE (reference sequence). CDR3 length equals 14 residues. Trimming removed 0 bases from V and 2 bases from J, with 9 bases in between.

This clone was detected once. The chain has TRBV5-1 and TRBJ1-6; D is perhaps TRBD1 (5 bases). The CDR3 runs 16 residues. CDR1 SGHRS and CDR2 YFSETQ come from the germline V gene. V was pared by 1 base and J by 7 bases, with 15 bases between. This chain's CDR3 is CASSLLGRGENSPLHF. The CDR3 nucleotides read TGCGCCAGCAGCTTGCTGGGGCGGGGTGAGAATTCACCCCTCCACTTT.

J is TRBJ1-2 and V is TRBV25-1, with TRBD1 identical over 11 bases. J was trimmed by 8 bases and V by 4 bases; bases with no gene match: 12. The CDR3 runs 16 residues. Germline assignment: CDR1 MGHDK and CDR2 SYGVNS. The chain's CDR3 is CASSAPGTGGLWGYTF. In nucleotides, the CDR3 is TGTGCCAGCAGTGCACCCGGGACAGGGGGTTTGTGGGGCTACACCTTC.

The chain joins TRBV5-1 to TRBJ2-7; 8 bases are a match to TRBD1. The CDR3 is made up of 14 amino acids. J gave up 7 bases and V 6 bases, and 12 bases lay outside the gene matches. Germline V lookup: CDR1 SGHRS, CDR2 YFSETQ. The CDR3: CASMPGTGGREQYF. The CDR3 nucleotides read TGCGCCAGCATGCCCGGGACAGGAGGCAGGGAGCAGTACTTC.

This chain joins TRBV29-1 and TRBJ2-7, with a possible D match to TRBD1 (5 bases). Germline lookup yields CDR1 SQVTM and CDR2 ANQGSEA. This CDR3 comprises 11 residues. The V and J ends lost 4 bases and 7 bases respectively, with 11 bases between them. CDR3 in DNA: TGCAGCGTTGTTAGGGGCGGAGAGCAGTACTTC. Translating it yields CSVVRGGEQYF.